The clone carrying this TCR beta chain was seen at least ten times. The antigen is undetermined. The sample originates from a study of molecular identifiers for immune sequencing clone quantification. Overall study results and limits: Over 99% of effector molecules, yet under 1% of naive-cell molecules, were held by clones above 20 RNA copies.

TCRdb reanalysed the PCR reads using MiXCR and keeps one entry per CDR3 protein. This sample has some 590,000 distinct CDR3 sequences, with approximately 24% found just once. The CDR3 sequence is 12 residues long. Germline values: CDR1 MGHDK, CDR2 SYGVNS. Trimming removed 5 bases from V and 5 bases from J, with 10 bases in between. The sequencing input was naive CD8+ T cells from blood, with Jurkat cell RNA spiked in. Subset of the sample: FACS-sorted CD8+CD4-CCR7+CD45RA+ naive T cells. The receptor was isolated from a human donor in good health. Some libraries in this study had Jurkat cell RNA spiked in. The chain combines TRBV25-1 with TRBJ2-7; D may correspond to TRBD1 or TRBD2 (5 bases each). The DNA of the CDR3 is TGTGCCAGCAGTCTTTGGGGGAACGAGCAGTACTTC. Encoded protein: CASSLWGNEQYF.